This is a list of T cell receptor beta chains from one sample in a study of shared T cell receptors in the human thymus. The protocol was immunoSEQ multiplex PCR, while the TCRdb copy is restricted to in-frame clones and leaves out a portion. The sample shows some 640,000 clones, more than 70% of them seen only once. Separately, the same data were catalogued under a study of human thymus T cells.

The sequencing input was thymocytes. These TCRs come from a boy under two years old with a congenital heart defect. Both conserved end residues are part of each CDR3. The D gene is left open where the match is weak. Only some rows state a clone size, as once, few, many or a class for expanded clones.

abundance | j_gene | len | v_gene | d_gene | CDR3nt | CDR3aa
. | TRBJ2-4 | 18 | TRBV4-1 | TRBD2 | TGCGCCAGCAGCCAGCAACCGGGACTAGCGATAGCCAAAAACATTCAGTACTTC | CASSQQPGLAIAKNIQYF
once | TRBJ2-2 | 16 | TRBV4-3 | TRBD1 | TGCGCCAGCAGCCAAGACGGGAAAGGGGGCCCCGGGGAGCTGTTTTTT | CASSQDGKGGPGELFF
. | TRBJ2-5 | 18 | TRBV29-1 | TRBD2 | TGCAGCGCCACGGGACTAGCGGGGTCTCAAGGGTGGCAAGAGACCCAGTACTTC | CSATGLAGSQGWQETQYF
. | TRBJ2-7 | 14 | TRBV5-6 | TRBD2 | TGTGCCAGCAGCTTGAAAGCGGGAGACCACGAGCAGTACTTC | CASSLKAGDHEQYF
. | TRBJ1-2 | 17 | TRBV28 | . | TGTGCCAGCAGTTCCCGGGGGGCTAGCAATAGTGACTATGGCTACACCTTC | CASSSRGASNSDYGYTF
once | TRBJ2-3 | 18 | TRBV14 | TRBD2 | TGTGCCAGCAGCCAAGAGACAGATTGGCGGGAGGTGACAGATACGCAGTATTTT | CASSQETDWREVTDTQYF
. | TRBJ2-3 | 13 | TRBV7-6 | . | TGTGCCAGCAGCTCAGAAAGCACAGATACGCAGTATTTT | CASSSESTDTQYF
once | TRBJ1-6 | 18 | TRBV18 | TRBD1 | TGTGCCAGCTCACTCCGGACAGGACTGAACTCCTATAATTCACCCCTCCACTTT | CASSLRTGLNSYNSPLHF
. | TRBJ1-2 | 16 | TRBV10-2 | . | TGCGCCAGCAGTGAGGGGGGGACCGGGGGGTACTATGGCTACACCTTC | CASSEGGTGGYYGYTF
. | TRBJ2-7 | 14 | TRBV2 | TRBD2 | TGTGCCAGCAGCCCCTGGCGCGGCGGGGGCGAGCAGTACTTC | CASSPWRGGGEQYF
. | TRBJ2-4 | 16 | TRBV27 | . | TGTGCCAGCAAAGAAAAGGACACCCAAGCCAAAAACATTCAGTACTTC | CASKEKDTQAKNIQYF
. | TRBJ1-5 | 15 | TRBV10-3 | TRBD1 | TGTGCCATCAGGGATCAGGGGGAGGACAATCAGCCCCAGCATTTT | CAIRDQGEDNQPQHF
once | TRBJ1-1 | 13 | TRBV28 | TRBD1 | TGTGCCAGCAGTTTCTTAGGGGACAGTGAAGCTTTCTTT | CASSFLGDSEAFF
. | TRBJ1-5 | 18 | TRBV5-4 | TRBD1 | TGTGCCAGCAGCTTCCGGGACAGGGTGGAAGATAGCAATCAGCCCCAGCATTTT | CASSFRDRVEDSNQPQHF
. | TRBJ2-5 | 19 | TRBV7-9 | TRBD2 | TGTGCCAGCAGCTTGGGGCGGACTAGCGGGAGGCTGGGGACAGAGACCCAGTACTTC | CASSLGRTSGRLGTETQYF
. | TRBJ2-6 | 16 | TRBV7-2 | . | TGTGCCAGCAGCTTGACAGAGAACTCTGGGGCCAACGTCCTGACTTTC | CASSLTENSGANVLTF
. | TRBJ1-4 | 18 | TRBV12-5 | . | TGTGCTAGTGGTTTGGCTGCTGTGGGGGACACAACTAATGAAAAACTGTTTTTT | CASGLAAVGDTTNEKLFF
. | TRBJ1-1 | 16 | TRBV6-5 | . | TGTGCCAGCAGTTACCGGACAGAAGCCATGAACACTGAAGCTTTCTTT | CASSYRTEAMNTEAFF
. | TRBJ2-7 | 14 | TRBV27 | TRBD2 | TGTGCCAGCAGGAGCGGGACTACCCCTATGGAGCAGTACTTC | CASRSGTTPMEQYF
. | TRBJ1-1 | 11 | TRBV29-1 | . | TGCAGCGTCTCACACCACACTGAAGCTTTCTTT | CSVSHHTEAFF
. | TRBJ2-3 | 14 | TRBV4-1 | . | TGCGCCAGCAGCCAAGATCTAGGCACAGATACGCAGTATTTT | CASSQDLGTDTQYF
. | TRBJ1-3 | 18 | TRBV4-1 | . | TGCGCCAGCAGCCAGCCCCCGCCGCGGGGGCCCTCTGGAAACACCATATATTTT | CASSQPPPRGPSGNTIYF
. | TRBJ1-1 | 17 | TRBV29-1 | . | TGCAGCGTTGAACGGGTACTGAGACAGCAATTGGAGACTGAAGCTTTCTTT | CSVERVLRQQLETEAFF
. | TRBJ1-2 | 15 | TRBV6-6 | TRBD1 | TGTGCCAGCAGTTTTCGGACAGGGGAGGACTATGGCTACACCTTC | CASSFRTGEDYGYTF
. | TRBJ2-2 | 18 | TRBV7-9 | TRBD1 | TGTGCCAGCAGCTCATCAGGGGGGACAGGGAACTCTCCCGGGGAGCTGTTTTTT | CASSSSGGTGNSPGELFF
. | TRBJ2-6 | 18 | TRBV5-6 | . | TGTGCCAGCAGCCCTCCTGCCATGTCAAGAGTGGGGGCCAACGTCCTGACTTTC | CASSPPAMSRVGANVLTF
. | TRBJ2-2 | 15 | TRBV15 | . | TGTGCCACCAGCTCGAGGGAGCCGACTCGGAGGGAGCTGTTTTTT | CATSSREPTRRELFF
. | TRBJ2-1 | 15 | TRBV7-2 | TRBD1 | TGTGCCAGCAGCTTACCGGACAGGGGTAACAATGAGCAGTTCTTC | CASSLPDRGNNEQFF
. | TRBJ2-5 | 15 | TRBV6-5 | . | TGTGCCAGCAGTTACTCTTTTCCTAGAGGGGAGACCCAGTACTTC | CASSYSFPRGETQYF
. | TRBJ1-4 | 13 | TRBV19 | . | TGTGCCACCGTGGCTCCAACTAATGAAAAACTGTTTTTT | CATVAPTNEKLFF
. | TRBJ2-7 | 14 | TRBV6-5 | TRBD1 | TGTGCCAGCAGTTATTCACAGGGGACCTACGAGCAGTACTTC | CASSYSQGTYEQYF
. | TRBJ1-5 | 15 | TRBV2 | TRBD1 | TGTGCCAGCAGCACCGGGACAGGGGGTGGGCAGCCCCAGCATTTT | CASSTGTGGGQPQHF
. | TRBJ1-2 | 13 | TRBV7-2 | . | TGTGCCAGCAGCATAGACGACAGTCCGGGCTACACCTTC | CASSIDDSPGYTF
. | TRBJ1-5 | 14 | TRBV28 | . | TGTGCCAGCAGGGAGCCGGAAAGCAATCAGCCCCAGCATTTT | CASREPESNQPQHF
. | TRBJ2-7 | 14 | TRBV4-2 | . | TGTGCCAGCAGCCAAGACCGGCAGGGCTCCGAGCAGTACTTC | CASSQDRQGSEQYF
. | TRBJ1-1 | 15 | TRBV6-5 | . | TGTGCCAGCAGTTACTCGACCCAGGGCAGTTTTGAAGCTTTCTTT | CASSYSTQGSFEAFF
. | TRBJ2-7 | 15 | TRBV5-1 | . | TGCGCCAGCGGCCTCGGGACAAAAACTCCCTACGAGCAGTACTTC | CASGLGTKTPYEQYF
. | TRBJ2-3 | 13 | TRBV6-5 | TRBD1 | TGTGCCAGCAGTGACAGGGGTCTGGATACGCAGTATTTT | CASSDRGLDTQYF
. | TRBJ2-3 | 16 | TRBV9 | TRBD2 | TGTGCCAGCAGCGTAGGAGCGGGAGGTCCCCCCGATACGCAGTATTTT | CASSVGAGGPPDTQYF
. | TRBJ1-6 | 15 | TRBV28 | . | TGTGCCAGCAGTCGGGGGTGCAGGGTAAAGTCACCCCTCCACTTT | CASSRGCRVKSPLHF
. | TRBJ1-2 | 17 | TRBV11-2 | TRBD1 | TGTGCCAGCAGCTTAGGGGGAACGGACAGGGTCCTATATGGCTACACCTTC | CASSLGGTDRVLYGYTF
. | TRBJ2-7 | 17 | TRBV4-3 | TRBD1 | TGCGCCAGCAGCCCCACGCGGGGGACAGGGTACTACTACGAGCAGTACTTC | CASSPTRGTGYYYEQYF
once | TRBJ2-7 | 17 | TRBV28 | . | TGTGCCAGCAGCCCGCGAAAGGTCAGGGATACGATCTACGAGCAGTACTTC | CASSPRKVRDTIYEQYF
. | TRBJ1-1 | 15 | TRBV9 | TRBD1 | TGTGCCAGCAGCGTAGTGGGGGACAGACCATGGGAAGCTTTCTTT | CASSVVGDRPWEAFF
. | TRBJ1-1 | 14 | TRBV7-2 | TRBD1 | TGTGCCAGCAGCATCACAGGGGGCTACACTGAAGCTTTCTTT | CASSITGGYTEAFF
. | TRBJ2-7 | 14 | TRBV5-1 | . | TGCGCCAGCAGCTTGGATAACCCAGGGGTCGAGCAGTACTTC | CASSLDNPGVEQYF
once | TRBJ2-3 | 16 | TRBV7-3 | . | TGTGCCAGCAGCTTGGGAGGCAAGGACAGCACAGATACGCAGTATTTT | CASSLGGKDSTDTQYF
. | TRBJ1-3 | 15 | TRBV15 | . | TGTGCCACCAGCAGGGGGCAGCTTTTCGGAAACACCATATATTTT | CATSRGQLFGNTIYF
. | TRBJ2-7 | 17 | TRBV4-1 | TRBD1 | TGCGCCAGCAGCCAAGATAGGGGACAGGGCCGGTCCTACGAGCAGTACTTC | CASSQDRGQGRSYEQYF
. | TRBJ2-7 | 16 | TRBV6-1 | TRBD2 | TGTGCCAGCAGTGAACCCGCTAGCGGGGGGGCTGTTGAGCAGTACTTC | CASSEPASGGAVEQYF
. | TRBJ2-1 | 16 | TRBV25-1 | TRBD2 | TGTGCCAGCAGTCCCCTAGCGGCCCAAACCTACAATGAGCAGTTCTTC | CASSPLAAQTYNEQFF
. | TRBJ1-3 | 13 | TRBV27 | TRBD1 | TGTGCCAGCAGGCCGGGACAGGGAAACACCATATATTTT | CASRPGQGNTIYF
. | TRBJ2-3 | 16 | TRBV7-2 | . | TGTGCCAGCAGCTTACCACGGGATTTTGGCACAGATACGCAGTATTTT | CASSLPRDFGTDTQYF
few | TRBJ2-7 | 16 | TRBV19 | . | TGTGCCAGTAGTAGGGGGGGCAGGTGGCGATCGTACGAGCAGTACTTC | CASSRGGRWRSYEQYF
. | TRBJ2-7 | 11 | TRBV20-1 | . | TGCAGCTTCGGGATCCCCTACGAGCAGTACTTC | CSFGIPYEQYF
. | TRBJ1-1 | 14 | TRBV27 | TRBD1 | TGTGCCAGCAGGGCAGGGGGCGGGTACACTGAAGCTTTCTTT | CASRAGGGYTEAFF
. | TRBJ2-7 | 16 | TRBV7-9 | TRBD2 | TGTGCCAGCAGCTTAGGGCTAGCGGGAGATTCCTACGAGCAGTACTTC | CASSLGLAGDSYEQYF
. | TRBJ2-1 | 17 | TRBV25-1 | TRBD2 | TGTGCCAGCAGTGAAGGGACTAGCGGGAATTCCCACAATGAGCAGTTCTTC | CASSEGTSGNSHNEQFF